This TCR beta chain was retrieved from a study of graft-versus-host responses after intestinal transplantation. About the research overall: All recipients got anti-thymocyte globulin induction, then tacrolimus and steroids for about 3 years.

Losses at the gene ends were 2 bases for V and 3 bases for J; bases not matched to a gene: 6. CDR1 is LGHNA and CDR2 is YNFKEQ in the germline V gene. There are 15 residues in the CDR3. Measured with immunoSEQ multiplex PCR; TCRdb has only the in-frame clones, and not every one. The sample lists more than 9,000 clones, 93% seen once, with about 20% in the top ten. The gene calls are TRBV4-2 and TRBJ2-7; TRBD2 aligns across 8 bases. The material was PBMCs, obtained around 110 days after intestinal transplant. The sequence came from a human patient who received an intestinal transplant, so some T cells may come from the graft donor. CDR3 sequence: CASSQLETSVYEQYF. The CDR3 DNA reads TGTGCCAGCAGCCAATTAGAGACTAGCGTCTACGAGCAGTACTTC.